This TCR beta chain derives from a study of OX40 agonist ivuxolimab in advanced cancers. The study, taken as a whole, reports: Among the nonresponders, some also had low normalized T-cell clonal expansion. The study did not work out the antigen specificity of the expanded peripheral T cells. Relative to CD4+, CD8+ T cells held more expanded clones on average. With doses of 0.1 to 3.0 mg/kg, CD4+ and CD8+ blood T cells had undergone clonal expansion by week 6.

This clone was observed once. As yet, its antigen is unknown. There are 15 residues in the CDR3. V was clipped by 2 bases and J by 5 bases; unmatched bases: 5. Germline loops: CDR1 MGHDK, CDR2 SYGVNS. This table comes from immunoSEQ multiplex PCR, and its TCRdb copy is limited to in-frame clones, with some not included. The repertoire has tens of thousands of clones, over 80% of them found once; the top ten carry less than 2%. This material consisted of CD4+ or CD8+ T cells sorted from blood, taken in a trial of the OX40 agonist ivuxolimab. This sequence joins TRBV25-1 and TRBJ1-1, with 10 bases matching TRBD1. The sequence came from an adult with an advanced solid tumor such as melanoma, head and neck, liver or kidney cancer. CDR3 nucleotide sequence: TGTGCCAGCAGTGAAAGACAGGGGGCGCAGACTGAAGCTTTCTTT. Amino acids: CASSERQGAQTEAFF.